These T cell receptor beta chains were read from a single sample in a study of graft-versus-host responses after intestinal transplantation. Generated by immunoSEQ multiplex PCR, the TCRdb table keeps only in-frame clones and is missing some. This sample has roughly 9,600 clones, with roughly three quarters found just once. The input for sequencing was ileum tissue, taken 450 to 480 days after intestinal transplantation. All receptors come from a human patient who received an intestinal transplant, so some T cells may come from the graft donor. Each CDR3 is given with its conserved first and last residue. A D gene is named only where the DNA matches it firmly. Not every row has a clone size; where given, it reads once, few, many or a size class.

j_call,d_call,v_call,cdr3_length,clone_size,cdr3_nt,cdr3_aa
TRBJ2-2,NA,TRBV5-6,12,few,TGTGCCAGCAGCCGGGACTTCGGGGAGCTGTTTTTT,CASSRDFGELFF
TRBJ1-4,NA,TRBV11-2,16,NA,TGTGCCAGCAGCCCCAGGGGAGGAGGGGGAAATGAAAAACTGTTTTTT,CASSPRGGGGNEKLFF
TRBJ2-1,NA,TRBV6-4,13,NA,TGTGCCAGCAGTGACAGGGTCATGGATGAGCAGTTCTTC,CASSDRVMDEQFF
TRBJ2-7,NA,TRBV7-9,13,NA,TGTGCCAGCAGCTGGAACAGGGACTACGAGCAGCACTTC,CASSWNRDYEQHF
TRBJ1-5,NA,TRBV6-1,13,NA,TGTGCCAGCAGTGAAGTTGGAAGAGGGCCCCAGCATTTT,CASSEVGRGPQHF
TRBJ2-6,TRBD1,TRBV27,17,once,TGTGCCAGCAGTTCTCTGACAGGGGGCTCTGGGGCCAACGTCCTGACTTTC,CASSSLTGGSGANVLTF
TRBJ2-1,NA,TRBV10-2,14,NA,TGCGCCAGCTGTGAGTTAGGTGGGGGGCAGGGGCAGTTCTTC,CASCELGGGQGQFF
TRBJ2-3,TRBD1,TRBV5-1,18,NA,TGCGCCAGCAGCCCTCTTTCTGGGTGGGACAGGGCCAGTGATACGCAGTATTTT,CASSPLSGWDRASDTQYF
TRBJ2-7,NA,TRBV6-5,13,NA,TGTGCCAGCACAAGGGGACCCGTCTACGAGCAGTACTTC,CASTRGPVYEQYF
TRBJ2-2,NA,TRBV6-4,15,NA,TGTGCCAGCAGTGACTCGAGCGGTAACACCGGGGAGCTGTTTTTT,CASSDSSGNTGELFF
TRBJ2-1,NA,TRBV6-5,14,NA,TGTGCCAGCGGGGGATGGGGGGCCGACAATGAGCAGTTCTTC,CASGGWGADNEQFF
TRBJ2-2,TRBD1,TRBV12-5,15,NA,TGTGCTAGTGGTTTGGGGGACAGGGTAACCGGGGAGCTGTTTTTT,CASGLGDRVTGELFF
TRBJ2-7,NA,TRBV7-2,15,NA,TGTGCCAGCAGCACCCGAGTGGCCAGCTCCTACGAGCAGTACTTC,CASSTRVASSYEQYF
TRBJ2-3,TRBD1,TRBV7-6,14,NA,TGTGCCAGCAGCCCGACAGGGGGCACAGATACGCAGTATTTT,CASSPTGGTDTQYF
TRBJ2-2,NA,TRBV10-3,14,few,TGTGCCATCAGGGCCTTGGGGGACACCGGGGAGCTGTTTTTT,CAIRALGDTGELFF
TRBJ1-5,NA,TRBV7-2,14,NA,TGTGCCAGCAGCGTGACTCTTAGCAATCAGCCCCAGCATTTT,CASSVTLSNQPQHF
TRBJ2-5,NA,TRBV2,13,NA,TGTGCCAGCAGCGGAGGGGAAGATACGGAGCAGTACTTC,CASSGGEDTEQYF
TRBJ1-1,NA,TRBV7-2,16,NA,TGTGCCAGCAGCTTAGTTGTCGGCAGAATGAACACTGAAGCTTTCTTT,CASSLVVGRMNTEAFF
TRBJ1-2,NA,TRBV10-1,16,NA,TGCGCCAGCAGTGCAGGGCAGGGGATCAACAACTATGGCTACACCTTC,CASSAGQGINNYGYTF
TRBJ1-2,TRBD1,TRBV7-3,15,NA,TGTGCCAGCAGCTTTAGACAGGGACATACCTATGGCTACACCTTC,CASSFRQGHTYGYTF
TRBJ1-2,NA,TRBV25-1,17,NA,TGTGCCAGCAGTTCGCCGCCGACAGGCCGGCTCCGGTATGGCTACACCTTC,CASSSPPTGRLRYGYTF
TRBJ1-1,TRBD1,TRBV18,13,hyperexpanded,TGTGCCAGCTCACCCGACAGGGGCACTGAAGCTTTCTTT,CASSPDRGTEAFF
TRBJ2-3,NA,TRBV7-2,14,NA,TGTGCCAGCAGCTTATGGGTTAGCACAGATACGCAGTATTTT,CASSLWVSTDTQYF
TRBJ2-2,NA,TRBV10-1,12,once,TGCGCCAGCAGCTTGCGCACCGGGGAGCTGTTTTTT,CASSLRTGELFF
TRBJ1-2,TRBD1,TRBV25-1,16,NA,TGTGCCAGCAGCTCCCTTTCCGGGACAGGGTTCTATGGCTACACCTTC,CASSSLSGTGFYGYTF
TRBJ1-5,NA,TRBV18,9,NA,TGTGCCAGCTCACCGCCCCAGCATTTT,CASSPPQHF
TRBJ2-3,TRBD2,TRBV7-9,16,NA,TGTGCCAGCAGCTTATTTGCGGGAGTTGGCACAGATACGCAGTATTTT,CASSLFAGVGTDTQYF
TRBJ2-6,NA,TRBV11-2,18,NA,TGTGCCAGCAGCAGTTGTGGCAAGCAACAAAGTCGGGCCAACGTCCTGACTTTC,CASSSCGKQQSRANVLTF
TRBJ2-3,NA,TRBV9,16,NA,TGTGCCAGCAGCGTAGTTGGGCTAACTAGCACAGATACGCAGTATTTT,CASSVVGLTSTDTQYF
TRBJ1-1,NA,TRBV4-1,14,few,TGTGCCAGCAGTCAAGGTAGTCTAAACACTGGAGCTTTCTTT,CASSQGSLNTGAFF
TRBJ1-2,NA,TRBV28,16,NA,TGTGCCAGCAGATATGATGTTACGGCCAACAGACATGGCTACACCTTC,CASRYDVTANRHGYTF
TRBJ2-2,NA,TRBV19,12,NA,TGTGCCAGTAGTAGACACACCGGGGAGCTGTTTTTT,CASSRHTGELFF
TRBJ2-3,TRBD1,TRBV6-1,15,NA,TGTGCCAGCAGTGCGGACAGGATCGAGGCAGATACGCAGTATTTT,CASSADRIEADTQYF
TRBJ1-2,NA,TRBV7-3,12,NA,TGTGCCGGAGTCCGTTACCGCTATGGCTACACCTTC,CAGVRYRYGYTF
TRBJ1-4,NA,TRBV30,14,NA,TGTGCCTTTGATCTCGCAGGTGTAAACGAAAAACTGTTTTTT,CAFDLAGVNEKLFF
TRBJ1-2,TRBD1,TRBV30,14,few,TGTGCCTGGAGGGCGCGACAGGGGAACTATGGCTACACCTTC,CAWRARQGNYGYTF
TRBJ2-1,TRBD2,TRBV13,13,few,TGTGCCAGCAGCGGTAGCGGGAGCCATGAGCAGTTCTTC,CASSGSGSHEQFF
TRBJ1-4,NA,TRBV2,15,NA,TGTGCCAGCAGTCCCGGGGATGCAACTAATGAAAAACTGTTTTTT,CASSPGDATNEKLFF
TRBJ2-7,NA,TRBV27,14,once,TGTGCCAGCAGTTTGTTTGAGGGAGACTACGAGCAGTACTTC,CASSLFEGDYEQYF
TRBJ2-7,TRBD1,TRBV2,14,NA,TGTGCCAGCAGTGACCCCGGGACAGGGCGCGGGCAGTACTTC,CASSDPGTGRGQYF
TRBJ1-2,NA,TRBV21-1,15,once,TGTGCCAGCAGCAAAGGGACAGGCCTTAACTATGGCTACACCTTC,CASSKGTGLNYGYTF
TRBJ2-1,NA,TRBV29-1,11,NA,TGCAGCGTTGAAACCTACAATGAGCAGTTCTTC,CSVETYNEQFF
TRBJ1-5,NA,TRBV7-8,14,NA,TGTGCCAGCAGCGCAGCGGGGTACAATCAGCCCCAGCATTTT,CASSAAGYNQPQHF